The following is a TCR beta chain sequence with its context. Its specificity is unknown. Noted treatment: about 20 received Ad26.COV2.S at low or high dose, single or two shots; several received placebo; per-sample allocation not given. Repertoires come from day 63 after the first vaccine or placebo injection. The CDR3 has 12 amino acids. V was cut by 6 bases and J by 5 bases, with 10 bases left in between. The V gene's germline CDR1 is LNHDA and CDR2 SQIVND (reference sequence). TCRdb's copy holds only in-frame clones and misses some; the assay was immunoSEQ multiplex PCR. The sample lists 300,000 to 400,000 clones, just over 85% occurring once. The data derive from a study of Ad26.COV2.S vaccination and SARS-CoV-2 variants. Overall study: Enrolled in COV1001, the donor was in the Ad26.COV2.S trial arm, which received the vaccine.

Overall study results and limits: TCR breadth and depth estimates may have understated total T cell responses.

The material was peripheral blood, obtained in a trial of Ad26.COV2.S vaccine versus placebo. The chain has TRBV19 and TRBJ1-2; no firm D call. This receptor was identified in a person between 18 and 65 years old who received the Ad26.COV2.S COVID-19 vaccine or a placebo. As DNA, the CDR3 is TGTGCCAGTAGCACCTACAGTTATGGCTACACCTTC. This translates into CASSTYSYGYTF.